These 7 T cell receptor beta chains originate from one sample sequenced in a study of blood T cells in healthy people across ages. Primers used in a second PCR of about 6 to 12 cycles were a sample-barcoded 5' primer and a J-beta primer mix. Each CDR3 protein is one row after TCRdb ran MiXCR on the 5' RACE reads. The sample has around 700,000 distinct CDR3 sequences, 20% to 25% seen once; the top ten hold more than 7.5%. This sample also appeared in a second study, on T cells of mothers and their children.

Material: blood. These receptors were taken from a boy aged 10-17 years in good health.

The chain combines TRBV20-1 with TRBJ1-6; possible D gene TRBD1, 6 bases. The CDR3 has 14 residues. Germline V gene sequence: CDR1 DFQATT, CDR2 SNEGSKA (reference sequence). Trimming took 0 bases from V and 10 from J, leaving 13 bases between them. The CDR3 spells CSARDYRDGSPLHF. CDR3 in DNA: TGCAGTGCTAGAGATTACAGGGATGGGTCACCCCTCCACTTT.

This clonotype was observed a handful of times. The chain joins TRBV29-1 to TRBJ2-3, with D possibly matching TRBD1 (6 bases). Between the trimmed V and J ends, which lost 0 bases and 3 bases, there was a span of 10 bases. CDR1 SQVTM and CDR2 ANQGSEA come from the germline V gene. The CDR3 runs 14 residues. The CDR3 region has the DNA TGCAGCGTTGAAGATCTAGGGGGAACAGATACGCAGTATTTT. This sequence encodes CSVEDLGGTDTQYF.

This clonotype showed up just a few times. The chain links TRBV6-5 to TRBJ1-2; D gene ambiguous. CDR3 length equals 18 residues. Per the germline V gene, CDR1 is MNHEY and CDR2 is SVGAGI. Trimming shortened V by 2 bases and J by 1 base, and 20 bases separated the two germline ends. The CDR3 DNA sequence: TGTGCCAGCAGTTACCTGTCACCCGGGAGTGTTGGTAACTATGGCTACACCTTC. This sequence encodes CASSYLSPGSVGNYGYTF.

The chain recombines TRBV10-3 with TRBJ1-3, with D uncertain. This CDR3 comprises 11 residues. V was trimmed by 11 bases and J by 8 bases, leaving 13 bases between them. Germline V CDR1 and CDR2: ENHRY, SYGVKD. CDR3 nucleotide sequence: TGTGCCGTCCGGGCTGAACACACCATATATTTT. It encodes CAVRAEHTIYF.

Note on this clonotype: This CDR3 is missing its conserved last phenylalanine or tryptophan, likely due to a read error. The gene calls are TRBV6-5 and TRBJ2-7; 7 bases map to TRBD2. With V trimmed by 4 bases and J by 3 bases, 6 bases remained unmatched. The CDR3 sequence is 14 residues long. The V gene's germline CDR1 is MNHEY and CDR2 SVGAGI. The CDR3 DNA is TGTGCCAGCAGTTCCTCGGGAGGTAACTACGAGCAGTACTCC. Amino acids: CASSSSGGNYEQYS.

This clonotype showed up just a few times. A read error may produce the germline difference seen at one junction end. The gene calls are TRBV7-2 and TRBJ1-1; D is unclear. The CDR3 covers 11 residues. Germline-derived CDR1 and CDR2 are SGHTA and FQGNSA. The CDR3 nucleotides are TGTGCCAGCAGCTTAAACAGTGAAGCTTTCTTT. It translates to CASSLNSEAFF.

This clonotype showed up just a few times. The chain combines TRBV4-2 with TRBJ1-5; D unclear. V was clipped by 1 base and J by 2 bases, with 12 bases between them. CDR3 size: 16 residues. Germline CDR1 and CDR2: LGHNA and YNFKEQ. In DNA, the CDR3 is TGTGCCAGCAGCCAAGTAGCAAAGAAGGGCAATCAGCCCCAGCATTTT. Translation: CASSQVAKKGNQPQHF.